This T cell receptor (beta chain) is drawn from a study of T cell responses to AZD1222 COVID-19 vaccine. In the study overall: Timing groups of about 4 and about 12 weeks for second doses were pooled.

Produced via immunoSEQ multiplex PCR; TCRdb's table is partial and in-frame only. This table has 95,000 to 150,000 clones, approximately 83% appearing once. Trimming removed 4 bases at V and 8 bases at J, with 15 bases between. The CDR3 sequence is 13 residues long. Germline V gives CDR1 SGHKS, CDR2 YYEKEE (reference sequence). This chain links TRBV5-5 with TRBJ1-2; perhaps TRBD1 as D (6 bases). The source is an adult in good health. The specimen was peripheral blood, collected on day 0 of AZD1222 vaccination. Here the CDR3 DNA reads TGTGCCAGCAGCCTCCCTCCAGGGGACGGCTACACCTTC. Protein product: CASSLPPGDGYTF.